This is a list of T cell receptor beta chains from one sample in a study of a mutant IDH1 vaccine in newly diagnosed glioma. Here immunoSEQ multiplex PCR was the method, and the copy in TCRdb shows in-frame clones only, minus some. The sample consists of under 70,000 clones, approximately 80% of them appearing once. These receptors have no known antigen. Sequenced material: PBMCs, taken from a glioma patient whose treatment included an IDH1 peptide vaccine. Receptors were obtained from a man younger than 35 with glioma. Both conserved end residues are part of each CDR3. Each record gives: J gene, V gene, CDR3 protein.

J gene: TRBJ2-1
V gene: TRBV20-1
CDR3 protein: CSASVNEQFF

J gene: TRBJ1-2
V gene: TRBV15
CDR3 protein: CATGQANYGYTF

J gene: TRBJ1-1
V gene: TRBV30
CDR3 protein: CAWSVWGDNTEAFF

J gene: TRBJ2-1
V gene: TRBV7-9
CDR3 protein: CARVPTSGSYNEQFF

J gene: TRBJ2-3
V gene: TRBV6-4
CDR3 protein: CASSERGGTDTQYF

J gene: TRBJ1-2
V gene: TRBV4-3
CDR3 protein: CASNRGLGEYGYTF

J gene: TRBJ2-1
V gene: TRBV7-2
CDR3 protein: CASSTQRNEQFF

J gene: TRBJ1-5
V gene: TRBV27
CDR3 protein: CASSAGTGGSQPQHF

J gene: TRBJ1-2
V gene: TRBV9
CDR3 protein: CASSVGLGMNYGYTF

J gene: TRBJ1-2
V gene: TRBV9
CDR3 protein: CASSPSAGINYGYTF

J gene: TRBJ1-2
V gene: TRBV18
CDR3 protein: CASSLTGQGAPYGYTF

J gene: TRBJ2-2
V gene: TRBV9
CDR3 protein: CASSPRGAGELFF

J gene: TRBJ2-7
V gene: TRBV7-2
CDR3 protein: CASSSPGLAGGSGYEQYF

J gene: TRBJ2-3
V gene: TRBV18
CDR3 protein: CASSQGLAGDTQYF

J gene: TRBJ1-4
V gene: TRBV7-2
CDR3 protein: CASSLRQGEKLFF

J gene: TRBJ1-1
V gene: TRBV6-5
CDR3 protein: CASSPGLRDTEAFF

J gene: TRBJ2-1
V gene: TRBV15
CDR3 protein: CATSLWRGSLSEQFF

J gene: TRBJ1-1
V gene: TRBV19
CDR3 protein: CASRSDSSITEAFF

J gene: TRBJ2-2
V gene: TRBV27
CDR3 protein: CASKASAPGELFF

J gene: TRBJ2-1
V gene: TRBV4-2
CDR3 protein: CASSQEGTSVNNEQFF

J gene: TRBJ2-7
V gene: TRBV4-3
CDR3 protein: CASSQRAGAFYEQYF

J gene: TRBJ1-5
V gene: TRBV4-1
CDR3 protein: CASSHQGSHNQPQHF

J gene: TRBJ2-7
V gene: TRBV29-1
CDR3 protein: CSAKTGWEQYF

J gene: TRBJ2-1
V gene: TRBV6-4
CDR3 protein: CASSDSNQIGEQFF

J gene: TRBJ2-7
V gene: TRBV7-9
CDR3 protein: CASSSEGSYEQYF

J gene: TRBJ1-4
V gene: TRBV15
CDR3 protein: CATSRDFREKLFF

J gene: TRBJ2-5
V gene: TRBV18
CDR3 protein: CASSLQSGETQYF

J gene: TRBJ1-2
V gene: TRBV15
CDR3 protein: CATSRLLGPNYGYTF

J gene: TRBJ2-3
V gene: TRBV6-4
CDR3 protein: CASSRTSGGTDTQYF